Shown below are 8 T cell receptor beta chains from a single sample sequenced in a study of T cell repertoires in cytomegalovirus infection. These receptors lack a known antigen. TCRdb processed the reads anew with MiXCR; each CDR3 protein has one entry. The repertoire holds just over 450,000 distinct CDR3 sequences, with more than 40% as singletons. Sample: cultured PBMCs, taken from culture after CMV antigen stimulation. These receptors were collected from a human donor in good health (CMV status not recorded). Some clones in this sample may be carry-over from other donors' samples.

The chain is built from TRBV9 and TRBJ2-7; TRBD2 matches at 8 bases. Germline loops: CDR1 SGDLS, CDR2 YYNGEE. The CDR3 has 15 amino acids. V gave up 4 bases and J gave up 4 bases; unmatched junction bases: 10. The CDR3 region has the DNA TGTGCCAGCAGCCCCTCCTCGGTAGCGGGGTACGAGCAGTACTTC. It translates to CASSPSSVAGYEQYF.

V usage is TRBV6-2 or TRBV6-3 and J usage is TRBJ2-3; 7 nucleotides line up with TRBD2. This CDR3 region has 16 residues. V lost 0 bases, J lost 4 bases, and 7 bases stayed unmatched. Germline V gene sequence: CDR1 MNHEY, CDR2 SVGEGT. CDR3 sequence reads: CASSYSWGGVADTQYF. As DNA, the CDR3 is TGTGCCAGCAGTTACTCGTGGGGGGGGGTTGCAGATACGCAGTATTTT.

This clonotype was detected only a few times. The chain employs TRBV23-1 and TRBJ2-7; TRBD1 aligns across 9 bases. TRBV23-1 is an open reading frame, and its role is uncertain. Trimming at V came to 3 bases and at J to 5 bases, leaving 14 bases not matched to a gene. This CDR3 has 17 residues. The CDR3 DNA is TGCGCCAGCAGTCACGGGACAGGGTGTATCCCTATCCACGAGCAGTACTTC. Translated, it gives CASSHGTGCIPIHEQYF.

The genes are TRBV19 and TRBJ2-1; D may be TRBD2 (6 bases). There are 19 residues in the CDR3. The germline V gene encodes CDR1 LNHDA and CDR2 SQIVND (reference sequence). Trimming stripped 7 bases from V and 5 bases from J, with 30 bases between. In DNA, the CDR3 is TGTGCCAGTAAAACAAAGGGCCGGTGGTGGGGGGAATTTAACAATGAGCAGTTCTTC. This sequence encodes CASKTKGRWWGEFNNEQFF.

The chain joins TRBV12-3 or TRBV12-4 to TRBJ1-2; D may be TRBD1 (6 bases). This CDR3 comprises 15 residues. The V end lost 5 bases, the J end lost 2 bases, and 15 bases lay between the germline ends. CDR3 in amino acids: CASSDNREPNYGYTF. The CDR3, as DNA: TGTGCCAGCAGTGATAACAGGGAACCCAACTATGGCTACACCTTC.

The chain carries TRBV6-1 and TRBJ1-6; D perhaps matches TRBD1 (6 bases). Trimming stripped 6 bases from V and 9 bases from J, with 18 bases between. Per the germline V gene, CDR1 is MNHNS and CDR2 is SASEGT. The CDR3 is 15 residues long. The CDR3 DNA reads as TGTGCCAGCAGCAGGGGAACGAGGCCGGGTTCACCCCTCCACTTT. This translates into CASSRGTRPGSPLHF.

The V call is TRBV20-1, the J call TRBJ2-1; 7 nucleotides align to TRBD2. Germline V gene sequence: CDR1 DFQATT, CDR2 SNEGSKA (reference sequence). Trimming took 5 bases from V and 3 from J; bases not matched to a gene: 13. The CDR3 has 16 amino acids. The DNA for the CDR3 is TGCAGTGCTGCGTCCCCTAGCGGCCATTTCTACAATGAGCAGTTCTTC. Translation gives CSAASPSGHFYNEQFF.

There are a few counts of this clonotype. The V call is TRBV4-1, the J call TRBJ2-7; D gene ambiguous. V lost 1 base and J lost 2, with 6 bases in between. This CDR3 is 13 amino acids long. CDR1 is MGHRA, CDR2 YSYEKL, per germline. The CDR3 DNA reads TGCGCCAGCAGCCAAGGTCCCACCTACGAGCAGTACTTC. Translation gives CASSQGPTYEQYF.